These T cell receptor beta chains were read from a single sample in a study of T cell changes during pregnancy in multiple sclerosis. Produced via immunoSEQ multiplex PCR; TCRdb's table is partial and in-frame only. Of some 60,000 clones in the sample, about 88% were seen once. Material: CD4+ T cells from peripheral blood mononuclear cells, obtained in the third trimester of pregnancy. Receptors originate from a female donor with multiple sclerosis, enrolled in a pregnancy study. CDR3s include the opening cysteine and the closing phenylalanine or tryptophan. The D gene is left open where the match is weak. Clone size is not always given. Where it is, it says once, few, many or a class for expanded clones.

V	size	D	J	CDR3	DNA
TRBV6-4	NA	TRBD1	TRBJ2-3	CASSDGTGGTDTQYF	TGTGCCAGCAGTGACGGGACAGGGGGCACAGATACGCAGTATTTT
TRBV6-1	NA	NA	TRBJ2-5	CASSEEGQTQYF	TGTGCCAGCAGTGAAGAGGGGCAGACCCAGTACTTC
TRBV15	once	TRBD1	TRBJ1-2	CATSRGLSDRGGGYTF	TGTGCCACCAGCAGAGGCCTATCGGACAGGGGAGGGGGCTACACCTTC
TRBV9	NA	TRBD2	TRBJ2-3	CASSVGTSGRASTDTQYF	TGTGCCAGCAGCGTAGGGACTAGCGGGAGGGCCAGCACAGATACGCAGTATTTT
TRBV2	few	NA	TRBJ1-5	CASRPTGNQPQHF	TGTGCCAGCAGACCGACAGGCAATCAGCCCCAGCATTTT
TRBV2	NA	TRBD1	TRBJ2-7	CASRGTGYEQYF	TGTGCCAGCAGGGGGACAGGCTACGAGCAGTACTTC
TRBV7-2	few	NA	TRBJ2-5	CASSRVRSGTQYF	TGTGCCAGCAGCCGAGTTCGGTCGGGGACCCAGTACTTC
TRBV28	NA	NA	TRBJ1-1	CASSLVGSRAFF	TGTGCCAGCAGTTTAGTGGGTTCGCGGGCTTTCTTT
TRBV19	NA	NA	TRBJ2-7	CASSKETGSYEQYF	TGTGCCAGTAGTAAAGAGACAGGATCCTACGAGCAGTACTTC
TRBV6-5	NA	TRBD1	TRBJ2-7	CASTLGQGAYEQYF	TGTGCCAGCACCTTGGGACAGGGAGCCTACGAGCAGTACTTC
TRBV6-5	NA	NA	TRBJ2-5	CASSYRGKGTQYF	TGTGCCAGCAGTTACCGGGGGAAGGGGACTCAGTACTTC
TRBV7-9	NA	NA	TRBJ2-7	CASRESRTYEQYF	TGTGCCAGTCGTGAAAGCAGGACCTACGAGCAGTACTTC
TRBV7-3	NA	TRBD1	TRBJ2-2	CASSLGGQGNTGELFF	TGTGCCAGCAGCTTAGGGGGACAGGGGAACACCGGGGAGCTGTTTTTT
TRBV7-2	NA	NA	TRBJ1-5	CASSRDTIYQPQHF	TGTGCCAGCAGCAGAGACACCATATATCAGCCCCAGCATTTT
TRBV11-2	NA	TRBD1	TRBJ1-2	CASSPGTGRGYTF	TGTGCCAGCAGCCCAGGGACAGGTCGCGGCTACACCTTC
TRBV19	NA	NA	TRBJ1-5	CASSIGGYPNQPQHF	TGTGCCAGTAGTATTGGGGGGTATCCCAATCAGCCCCAGCATTTT
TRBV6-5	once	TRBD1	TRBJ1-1	CASSSTGVGTEAFF	TGTGCCAGCAGCTCGACAGGGGTTGGTACTGAAGCTTTCTTT
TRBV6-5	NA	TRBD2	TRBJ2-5	CASSPGLAGLETQYF	TGTGCCAGCAGTCCCGGACTAGCGGGGTTAGAGACCCAGTACTTC
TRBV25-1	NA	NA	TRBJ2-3	CASSLSGPTTDTQYF	TGTGCCAGCAGCCTAAGCGGGCCGACCACAGATACGCAGTATTTT
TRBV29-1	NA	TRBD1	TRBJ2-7	CASLGTGIRGDQYEQYF	TGCGCTTCCCTGGGGACAGGGATACGGGGGGACCAATACGAGCAGTACTTC
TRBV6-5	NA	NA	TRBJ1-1	CASSPPGGTEAFF	TGTGCCAGCTCTCCCCCGGGGGGCACTGAAGCTTTCTTT
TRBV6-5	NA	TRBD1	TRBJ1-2	CATSKERGRNYGYTF	TGTGCCACGTCCAAAGAAAGGGGGCGCAACTATGGCTACACCTTC
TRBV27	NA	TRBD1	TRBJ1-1	CASILGQGGTEAFF	TGTGCCAGCATCCTGGGACAGGGAGGAACTGAAGCTTTCTTT
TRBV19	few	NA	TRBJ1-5	CASSFYPDYSNQPQHF	TGTGCCAGTTCCTTCTATCCCGACTATAGCAATCAGCCCCAGCATTTT
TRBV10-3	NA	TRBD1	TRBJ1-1	CASRTDRGRTEAFF	TGTGCCTCCCGAACTGACAGGGGGCGGACTGAAGCTTTCTTT
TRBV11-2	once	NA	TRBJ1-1	CASIPRLTEAFF	TGTGCCAGCATCCCCAGGCTTACTGAAGCTTTCTTT